This entry lists 24 T cell receptor beta chains sequenced from one sample in a study of regulatory T cells in long-lasting Graves disease. Time point here: persistent/refractory GD, antithyroid drugs over 5 years with positive TRAb. PBMCs provided the RNA from which the TCR library was made. Researchers made TCR beta libraries by using iRepertoire HTBI primers and running Arm-PCR on CDR3 regions. One entry per CDR3 protein results from TCRdb running MiXCR on the multiplex PCR reads. The sample lists some 370,000 distinct CDR3 sequences; about 20% were seen once. The source was peripheral blood mononuclear cells (PBMCs), collected when the disease was refractory, from a patient treated with antithyroid drugs. The receptors here all came from a female donor with Graves disease.

V and J are TRBV28 and TRBJ2-1; TRBD2 matches at 7 bases. J gave up 6 bases and V 1 base, and 12 bases lay outside the gene matches. This CDR3 is built from 17 residues. Germline V lookup: CDR1 MDHEN, CDR2 SYDVKM. CDR3 in amino acids: CASSLFRDGGGFNEQFF. DNA of the CDR3: TGTGCCAGCAGTTTATTCCGGGATGGGGGGGGTTTCAATGAGCAGTTCTTC. Together with reference TRBV28 and TRBJ2-1, the CDR3 gives the full variable domain: DVKVTQSSRYLVKRTGEKVFLECVQDMDHENMFWYRQDPGLGLRLIYFSYDVKMKEKGDIPEGYSVSREKKERFSLILESASTNQTSMYLCASSLFRDGGGFNEQFFGPGTRLTVL.

The J gene is TRBJ2-1, the V gene TRBV18; D is unclear. Germline-derived CDR1 and CDR2 are KGHSH and LQKENI. Trimming pared 3 bases from V and 4 bases from J, leaving 10 bases between. The CDR3 has 14 amino acids. CDR3 residues: CASSPVGQYNEQFF. CDR3 DNA sequence: TGTGCCAGCTCACCGGTAGGCCAGTACAATGAGCAGTTCTTC.

With respect to this clonotype: A much larger clone differs from this one at a single base, so this may be a read error. The chain employs TRBV6-1 and TRBJ1-1, with D possibly being TRBD1 (6 bases). This CDR3 has 15 residues. The ends were cut back, 7 bases at V and 5 bases at J, with 20 bases in the middle. Germline CDR1 reads MNHNS; CDR2 reads SASEGT. The CDR3 loop reads CASNSLRQERTEAFF. For the CDR3, the DNA is TGTGCCAGCAATTCCTTAAGACAGGAGAGGACTGAAGCTTTCTTT.

This clonotype has only a few counts. This chain uses TRBV6-5 with TRBJ1-6, with D uncertain. This CDR3 is 17 amino acids long. V shed 0 bases and J shed 0 bases, with 9 bases lying between them. Germline V gene data show CDR1 as MNHEY and CDR2 as SVGAGI. The CDR3 protein is CASSYSARGSYNSPLHF. CDR3 in DNA: TGTGCCAGCAGTTACTCGGCCCGGGGCTCCTATAATTCACCCCTCCACTTT.

The V gene is TRBV20-1, the J gene TRBJ2-1; 8 nucleotides align to TRBD2. The CDR3 is made up of 16 amino acids. V lost 2 bases to trimming and J lost 0 bases; unmatched junction nucleotides: 6. Germline CDR1 is DFQATT and CDR2 is SNEGSKA (reference sequence). The CDR3 DNA follows: TGCAGTGCTAGAACTAGCGGTAGGAGCTCCTACAATGAGCAGTTCTTC. This translates into CSARTSGRSSYNEQFF.

The chain is built from TRBV30 and TRBJ2-7; tentatively, D is TRBD1 or TRBD2 (5 bases each). The CDR3 has 12 residues. The V end lost 1 base, the J end lost 7 bases, and 11 bases lay between the germline ends. The germline gives CDR1 GTSNPN, CDR2 SVGIG (reference sequence). DNA for the CDR3: TGTGCCTGGAGTGCGGGGCTGGGGGAGCAGTACTTC. Encoded protein: CAWSAGLGEQYF.

This clonotype was detected only a few times. The CDR3 nucleotides read TGTGCCAGCAGCGTGAGAGGGTTTAGGACAGATACGCAGTATTTT. Encoded protein: CASSVRGFRTDTQYF. The chain employs TRBV9 and TRBJ2-3; possibly TRBD2 for D (5 bases). In germline, CDR1 is SGDLS, CDR2 YYNGEE. With 2 bases removed from V and 3 bases from J, the gap between germline ends came to 13 bases. The CDR3 sequence is 15 residues long.

This clonotype came up many times. The chain carries TRBV28 and TRBJ2-2, with D tentatively TRBD1 (6 bases). V was clipped by 3 bases and J by 3 bases, with 11 bases between them. CDR3 length equals 15 residues. Germline CDR1 MDHEN, CDR2 SYDVKM. The CDR3 loop is CASSFSGADTGELFF. CDR3 in DNA: TGTGCCAGCAGTTTTTCAGGGGCGGACACCGGGGAGCTGTTTTTT.

This clonotype appeared a single time. This sequence joins TRBV12-3 or TRBV12-4 and TRBJ2-3, with D tentatively TRBD1 (6 bases). Trimming left V 5 bases short and J 3 bases short, with 15 bases between. This CDR3 contains 15 residues. The CDR3 sequence: CASSPTGQRTDTQYF. CDR3 DNA sequence: TGTGCCAGCAGTCCCACAGGGCAGAGGACAGATACGCAGTATTTT.

This clonotype was observed a few times. The chain couples TRBV20-1 to TRBJ2-7, with TRBD2 identical over 7 bases. The CDR3 is made up of 15 amino acids. V was clipped by 0 bases and J by 0 bases; unmatched bases: 5. Per germline, CDR1 DFQATT and CDR2 SNEGSKA (reference sequence). The CDR3 region is CSARDGREHSYEQYF. The CDR3 nucleotides are TGCAGTGCTAGAGATGGGCGGGAGCACTCCTACGAGCAGTACTTC.

The rearrangement uses TRBV7-9 and TRBJ2-2; D may be TRBD1 or TRBD2 (5 bases each). V was cut by 0 bases and J by 3 bases, with 14 bases left in between. Germline CDR1 SEHNR, CDR2 FQNEAQ (reference sequence). CDR3 length: 17 residues. The CDR3 coding sequence is TGTGCCAGCAGCTTAGCCTCTGGGGACGGCCACACCGGGGAGCTGTTTTTT. Translated, it gives CASSLASGDGHTGELFF.

This clonotype has more than one count but fewer than ten. The CDR3 sequence: CASSLSWGVPRPPNTEAFF. DNA of the CDR3: TGCGCCAGCAGCTTGAGCTGGGGGGTCCCGAGGCCACCGAACACTGAAGCTTTCTTT. The chain has TRBV5-1 and TRBJ1-1; D may be TRBD1 (5 bases). CDR1 is SGHRS and CDR2 is YFSETQ in the germline V gene. The CDR3 sequence is 19 residues long. Trimming stripped 1 base from V and 1 base from J, with 23 bases between.

This clonotype occurred many times. V is TRBV27 and J is TRBJ1-2; 9 nucleotides line up with TRBD1. CDR1 and CDR2 (germline): MNHEY, SMNVEV (reference sequence). The CDR3 consists of 15 residues. J gave up 5 bases and V 0 bases, and 4 bases lay outside the gene matches. The CDR3 sequence is CASSLSSGTGYGYTF. The CDR3, as DNA: TGTGCCAGCAGTTTATCGTCGGGGACAGGGTATGGCTACACCTTC.

This clonotype came up many times. The chain employs TRBV28 and TRBJ2-7; D is ambiguous. The germline V gene encodes CDR1 MDHEN and CDR2 SYDVKM. The CDR3 is 14 residues long. Trimming stripped 3 bases from V and 1 base from J, with 10 bases between. The CDR3: CASSLPSYSYEQYF. In DNA form, the CDR3 reads TGTGCCAGCAGTTTGCCCTCCTATTCCTACGAGCAGTACTTC.

The rearrangement uses TRBV4-1 and TRBJ2-5; TRBD2 aligns across 8 bases. CDR3 length: 13 amino acids. The J segment lost 5 bases and the V segment lost 2 bases, leaving 1 base of the junction unmatched. In germline, CDR1 is MGHRA, CDR2 YSYEKL. DNA for the CDR3: TGCGCCAGCAGCCAACCGGGAGGGGAGACCCAGTACTTC. Residues: CASSQPGGETQYF.

This clonotype was picked up a small number of times. The J gene is TRBJ1-5, the V gene TRBV19, with a possible D match to TRBD1 (5 bases). Germline V gene sequence: CDR1 LNHDA, CDR2 SQIVND (reference sequence). CDR3 length: 14 residues. V was shortened by 5 bases and J by 3 bases, with 11 bases between the two germline ends. DNA of the CDR3: TGTGCCAGTAGTGGGACCGTGCTCAATCAGCCCCAGCATTTT. This codes for CASSGTVLNQPQHF.

The chain is built from TRBV18 and TRBJ1-2; the D is unclear. Between the trimmed V and J ends, which lost 2 bases and 6 bases, there was a span of 19 bases. CDR3 length: 16 residues. Germline V gene lookup returns CDR1 KGHSH and CDR2 LQKENI. CDR3 bases: TGTGCCAGCTCACCAAAGGGCACAGCCCCTTCGGATGGCTACACCTTC. Its translation: CASSPKGTAPSDGYTF.

This clonotype was recorded at least ten times. V is TRBV6-1 and J is TRBJ1-5; unclear D gene. This CDR3 spans 13 amino acids. The germline gives CDR1 MNHNS, CDR2 SASEGT. Trimming shortened V by 5 bases and J by 0 bases, and 5 bases separated the two germline ends. CDR3 loop: CASSQFSNQPQHF. The CDR3 nucleotides are TGTGCCAGCAGTCAGTTTAGCAATCAGCCCCAGCATTTT.

The DNA for the CDR3 is TGTGCCAGTAGTGTCCTACAGGGGGTTGGCAATCAGCCCCAGCATTTT. Translated, it gives CASSVLQGVGNQPQHF. This chain links TRBV19 with TRBJ1-5; TRBD1 matches 8 bases. V gave up 5 bases and J gave up 2 bases; unmatched junction bases: 8. This CDR3 spans 16 amino acids. Germline V gene lookup returns CDR1 LNHDA and CDR2 SQIVND (reference sequence).

This chain connects TRBV3-1 to TRBJ1-5; D gene ambiguous. The CDR3 totals 13 residues. The V end was cut by 2 bases, the J end by 6 bases, with 8 bases between. CDR1 is LGHDT and CDR2 is YNNKEL in the germline V gene (reference sequence). CDR3 sequence reads: CASSQSRSQPQHF. CDR3 bases: TGTGCCAGCAGCCAATCCCGGTCTCAGCCCCAGCATTTT.

This clonotype was counted ten times or more. The chain combines TRBV6-5 with TRBJ1-2; the D is unclear. The CDR3 is 18 residues long. The V gene lost 0 bases and the J gene lost 4 bases, with 21 bases spanning the gap. Germline values: CDR1 MNHEY, CDR2 SVGAGI. CDR3 nucleotides: TGTGCCAGCAGTTACTCGAAGACGCCAGAGGTTTTTTCCTATGGCTACACCTTC. Translating gives CASSYSKTPEVFSYGYTF.

This chain uses TRBV20-1 with TRBJ1-5, with TRBD1 matching 7 bases. CDR1 is DFQATT, CDR2 SNEGSKA, per germline (reference sequence). The V and J ends lost 5 bases and 7 bases, in that order; junction bases with no gene match: 8. This CDR3 spans 13 amino acids. This chain's CDR3 is CSAPGQAGQPQHF. As DNA, the CDR3 is TGCAGTGCTCCTGGACAGGCGGGGCAGCCCCAGCATTTT.

This chain links TRBV5-6 with TRBJ1-1; 7 positions match TRBD1. This CDR3 has 17 amino acids. CDR1 and CDR2 from the germline V gene are SGHDT and YYEEEE. V shed 4 bases and J 2 bases; nucleotides not matched to a gene: 14. CDR3 in amino acids: CASSHLLEGQINTEAFF. For the CDR3, the DNA is TGTGCCAGCAGCCATTTGTTAGAGGGACAGATTAACACTGAAGCTTTCTTT. Full variable domain (missing parts from reference TRBV5-6 and TRBJ1-1): DAGVTQSPTHLIKTRGQQVTLRCSPKSGHDTVSWYQQALGQGPQFIFQYYEEEERQRGNFPDRFSGHQFPNYSSELNVNALLLGDSALYLCASSHLLEGQINTEAFFGQGTRLTVV.

This chain uses TRBV7-9 with TRBJ2-2; D gene ambiguous. The CDR3 is made up of 12 amino acids. From germline, CDR1 is SEHNR and CDR2 FQNEAQ (reference sequence). The V and J ends lost 3 bases and 7 bases respectively, with 6 bases between them. The chain's CDR3 is CASSLEIGELFF. Written as DNA, the CDR3 is TGTGCCAGCAGCTTGGAGATCGGGGAGCTGTTTTTT.